This T cell receptor (beta chain) was identified in a study of blood T cell repertoires in COVID-19 (dated by TCRdb to about 2020). A note on the overall study: Samples from collaborators originated in the United States, Italy and Spain and spanned both the acute and convalescent phases of COVID-19. The prospective study material was composed of cDNA or gDNA derived from T cells, B-cell-depleted T cells, or PBMCs. Deeply sampled blood TCRbeta repertoires from subjects exposed to, actively infected with, or recovered from COVID-19 were included in the dataset. The repertoires were made available in a free public database intended to serve as a resource for research on the immune response to SARS-CoV-2. The samples were drawn from two sources: the first 160 participants of the ongoing ImmuneRACE study, and 1,000 to 1,500 subjects contributed by 6 global collaborators. A de-identified subject ID, COVID-19 status, age in years and sex were almost always included in the sample metadata. Where HLA class I and class II types were available, the types were taken from metadata supplied by the sample provider, not from assay-based typing.

Participants in the prospective study were enrolled through a virtual design, were aged about 18 to 100 years, and lived in 20 to 30 United States geographic areas. To assign participants to cohorts, the prospective study relied on clinical history that participants themselves reported in a screening survey and a study questionnaire. Recovered participants in ImmuneRACE Cohort 3 were defined by two consecutive negative NP/OP PCR tests, clearance by a healthcare professional, or resolution of symptoms. Each participant in the prospective study had whole blood, serum and a nasopharyngeal or oropharyngeal swab collected by mobile phlebotomists. Participants in the prospective study had the option to provide additional blood draws and questionnaires over a roughly two-month period. Before DNA extraction, prospective study blood samples were shipped either frozen or at room temperature. Deletion took 2 bases off V and 4 bases off J, with a span of 10 bases between the germline ends. The CDR3 runs 14 amino acids, cysteine and phenylalanine included. The DNA shown is the 42-base CDR3, in frame from base 1. CDR1 and CDR2 are drawn from the germline V gene (reference sequence): LNHNV, YYDKDF.

TCRbeta CDR3 regions were amplified from genomic DNA by means of the immunoSEQ Assay, a bias-controlled multiplex PCR. The study's processing was this. Nucleated cell counts per sample were estimated from amplification of reference gene primers within the assay. To quantify the absolute abundance of each unique TCRbeta CDR3 rearrangement, sequence reads were collapsed and filtered. Productive Simpson clonality was computed per sample as the square root of Simpson's diversity index over productive rearrangements. TCRdb carries this immuneACCESS record with in-frame sequences only. Its versions omit some clonotypes, under half of them owing to an unresolved V gene in the studies checked, with the rest unexplained. The V and J calls and clone size come from that table; D and trimming were worked out from the DNA. The sample table records nearly 400,000 clones; just under 90% of these occur just once. The biggest ten clones account for around 1.7% of the sample.

Points on this clone: Its specific antigen is unknown. The input lacks base qualities; no much larger clone sits a single base away.

Results the study describes overall, beyond this receptor: Clinical and demographic metadata were provided uncurated, with the amount varying by source and participant.

Sequenced: PBMCs or T cells enriched from blood (not recorded which). The TCR sequence derives from a woman in her thirties who had recovered from COVID-19. The chain was built from TRBV15 and TRBJ2-3; TRBD1 is a weak D gene call, 5 bases matching. The CDR3 region: CATSRRQTADTQYF. The DNA sequence is as follows: TGTGCCACCAGCAGAAGACAGACAGCAGATACGCAGTATTTT.